This T cell receptor beta chain was captured in a study of blood T cell repertoires in COVID-19. The method was immunoSEQ multiplex PCR; TCRdb's version includes in-frame clones alone and lacks a portion of them. The sample lists 70,000 to 95,000 clones, almost 90% occurring once. Trimming took off 4 bases at V and 10 bases at J, with 21 bases between the two ends. CDR1 and CDR2 (germline): SGHRS, YFSETQ. The CDR3 extends over 15 amino acids. This clone came up a few times. The chain is built from TRBV5-1 and TRBJ2-1; perhaps TRBD2 as D (6 bases). The clonotype comes from a woman aged 80 or over with acute or convalescent COVID-19. The sample comprised peripheral blood. The CDR3 is CASSPLVGGNGEQFF. The CDR3 DNA reads as TGCGCCAGCAGCCCCCTTGTGGGGGGTAATGGCGAGCAGTTCTTC.